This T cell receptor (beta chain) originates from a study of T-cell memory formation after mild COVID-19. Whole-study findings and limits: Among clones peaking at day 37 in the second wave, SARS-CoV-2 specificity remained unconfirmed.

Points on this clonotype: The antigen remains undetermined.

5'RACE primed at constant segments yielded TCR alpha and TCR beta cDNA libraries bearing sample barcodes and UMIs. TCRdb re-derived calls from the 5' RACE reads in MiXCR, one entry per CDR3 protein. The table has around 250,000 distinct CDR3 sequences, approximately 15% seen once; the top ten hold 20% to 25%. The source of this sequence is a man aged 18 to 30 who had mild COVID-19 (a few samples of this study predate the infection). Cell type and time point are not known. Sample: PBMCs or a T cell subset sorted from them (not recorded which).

The CDR3 DNA reads as TGTGCCAGCAGCTCCCAGGGGGGGGGCACAGATACGCAGTATTTT. It yields the protein CASSSQGGGTDTQYF. The chain combines TRBV7-8 with TRBJ2-3, with D perhaps assigned TRBD1 or TRBD2 (7 bases each). The CDR3 runs to 15 residues. Germline V CDR1 and CDR2: SGHVS, FQNEAQ. The V gene lost 4 bases and the J gene lost 1 base, with 12 bases spanning the gap.